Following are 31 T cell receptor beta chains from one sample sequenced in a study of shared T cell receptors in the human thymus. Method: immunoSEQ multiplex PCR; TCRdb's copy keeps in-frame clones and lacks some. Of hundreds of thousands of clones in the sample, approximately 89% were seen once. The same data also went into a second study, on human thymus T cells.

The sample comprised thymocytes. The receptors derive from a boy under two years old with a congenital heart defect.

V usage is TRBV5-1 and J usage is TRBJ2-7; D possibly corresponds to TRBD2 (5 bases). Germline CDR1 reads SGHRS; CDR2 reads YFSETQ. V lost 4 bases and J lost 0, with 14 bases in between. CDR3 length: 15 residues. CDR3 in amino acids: CASSPRWGDSYEQYF. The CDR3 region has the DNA TGCGCCAGCAGCCCTCGTTGGGGAGACTCCTACGAGCAGTACTTC.

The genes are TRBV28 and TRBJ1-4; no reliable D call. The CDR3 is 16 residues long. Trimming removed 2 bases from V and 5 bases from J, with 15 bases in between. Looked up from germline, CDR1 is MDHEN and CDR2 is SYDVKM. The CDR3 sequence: CASSLRISQANEKLFF. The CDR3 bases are TGTGCCAGCAGTTTACGTATATCCCAGGCGAATGAAAAACTGTTTTTT.

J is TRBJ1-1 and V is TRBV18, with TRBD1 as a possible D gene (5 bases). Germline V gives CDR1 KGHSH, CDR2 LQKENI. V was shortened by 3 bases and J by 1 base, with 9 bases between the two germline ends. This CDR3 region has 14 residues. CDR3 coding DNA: TGTGCCAGCTCACCCGGGGGTCAGAACACTGAAGCTTTCTTT. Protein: CASSPGGQNTEAFF.

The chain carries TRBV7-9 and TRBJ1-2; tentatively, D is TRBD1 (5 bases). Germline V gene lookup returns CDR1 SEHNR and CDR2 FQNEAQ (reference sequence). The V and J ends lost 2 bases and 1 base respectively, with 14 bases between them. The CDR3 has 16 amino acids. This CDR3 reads CASSLPPGPVNYGYTF. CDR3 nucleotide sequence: TGTGCCAGCAGCTTACCCCCAGGGCCAGTTAACTATGGCTACACCTTC. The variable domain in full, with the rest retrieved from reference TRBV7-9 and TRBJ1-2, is DTGVSQNPRHKITKRGQNVTFRCDPISEHNRLYWYRQTLGQGPEFLTYFQNEAQLEKSRLLSDRFSAERPKGSFSTLEIQRTEQGDSAMYLCASSLPPGPVNYGYTFGSGTRLTVV.

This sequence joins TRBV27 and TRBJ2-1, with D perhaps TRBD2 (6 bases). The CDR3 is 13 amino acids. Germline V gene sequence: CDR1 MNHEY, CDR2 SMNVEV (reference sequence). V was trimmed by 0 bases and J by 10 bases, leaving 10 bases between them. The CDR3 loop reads CASSLSEGEEQFF. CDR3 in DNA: TGTGCCAGCAGTTTATCGGAGGGAGAGGAGCAGTTCTTC.

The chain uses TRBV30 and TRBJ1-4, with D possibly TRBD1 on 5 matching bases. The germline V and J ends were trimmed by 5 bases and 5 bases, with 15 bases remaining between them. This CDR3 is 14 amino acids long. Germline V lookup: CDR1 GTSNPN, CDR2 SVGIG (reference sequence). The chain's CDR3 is CAWGPGTENEKLFF. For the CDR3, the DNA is TGTGCCTGGGGCCCCGGGACTGAGAATGAAAAACTGTTTTTT.

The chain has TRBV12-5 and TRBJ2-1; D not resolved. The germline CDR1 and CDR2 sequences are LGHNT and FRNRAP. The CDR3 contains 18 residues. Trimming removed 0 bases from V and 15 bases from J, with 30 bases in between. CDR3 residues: CASGLVTPMNYKRAVTFF. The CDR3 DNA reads TGTGCTAGTGGTTTGGTCACACCCATGAACTACAAGAGAGCAGTCACGTTCTTC.

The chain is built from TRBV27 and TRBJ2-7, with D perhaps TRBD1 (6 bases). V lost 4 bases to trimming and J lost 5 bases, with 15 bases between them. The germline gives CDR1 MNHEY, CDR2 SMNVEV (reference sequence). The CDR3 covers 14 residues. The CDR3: CASSSRQGTHEQYF. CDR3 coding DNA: TGTGCCAGCAGTTCCCGGCAGGGGACCCACGAGCAGTACTTC.

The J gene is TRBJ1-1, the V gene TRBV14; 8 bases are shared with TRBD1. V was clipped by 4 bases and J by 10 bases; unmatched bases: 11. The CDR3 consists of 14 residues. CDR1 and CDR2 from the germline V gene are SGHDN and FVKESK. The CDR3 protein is CASSPPDRESGAFF. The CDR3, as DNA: TGTGCCAGCAGCCCTCCGGACAGGGAGAGTGGAGCTTTCTTT.

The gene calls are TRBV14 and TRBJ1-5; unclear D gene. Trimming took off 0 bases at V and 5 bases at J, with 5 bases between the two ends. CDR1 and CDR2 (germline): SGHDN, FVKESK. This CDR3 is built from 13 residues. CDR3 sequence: CASSQDPDQPQHF. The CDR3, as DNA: TGTGCCAGCAGCCAAGATCCCGATCAGCCCCAGCATTTT.

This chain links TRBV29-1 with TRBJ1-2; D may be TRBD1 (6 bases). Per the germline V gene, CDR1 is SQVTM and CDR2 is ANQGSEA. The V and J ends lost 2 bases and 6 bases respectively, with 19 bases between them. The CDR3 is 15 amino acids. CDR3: CSVESWWQGRNGYTF. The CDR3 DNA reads TGCAGCGTTGAATCATGGTGGCAGGGGAGAAATGGCTACACCTTC.

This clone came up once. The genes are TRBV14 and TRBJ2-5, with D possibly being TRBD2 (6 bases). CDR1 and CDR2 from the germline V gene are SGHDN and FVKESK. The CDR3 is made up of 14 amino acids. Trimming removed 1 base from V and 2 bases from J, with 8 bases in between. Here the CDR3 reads CASSQGGKQETQYF. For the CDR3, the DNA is TGTGCCAGCAGCCAAGGCGGGAAACAAGAGACCCAGTACTTC.

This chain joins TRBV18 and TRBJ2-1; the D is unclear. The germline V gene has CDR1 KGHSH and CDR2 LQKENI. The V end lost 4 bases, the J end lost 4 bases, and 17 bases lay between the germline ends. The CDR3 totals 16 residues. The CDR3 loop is CASSRDELLNYNEQFF. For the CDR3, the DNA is TGTGCCAGCTCACGCGATGAATTGTTAAATTACAATGAGCAGTTCTTC.

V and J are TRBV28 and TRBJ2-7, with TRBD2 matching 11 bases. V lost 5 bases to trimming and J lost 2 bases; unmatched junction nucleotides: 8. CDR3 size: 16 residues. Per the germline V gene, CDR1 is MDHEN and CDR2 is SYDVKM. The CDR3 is CASSPLAGALTYEQYF. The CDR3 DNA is TGTGCCAGCAGTCCACTAGCGGGAGCTCTCACCTACGAGCAGTACTTC.

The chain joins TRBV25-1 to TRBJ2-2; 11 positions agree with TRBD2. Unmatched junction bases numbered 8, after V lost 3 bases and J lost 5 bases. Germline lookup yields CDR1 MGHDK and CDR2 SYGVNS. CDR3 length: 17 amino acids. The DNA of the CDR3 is TGTGCCAGCAGTGACTCCGGGACTAGCGGAAAGACCGGGGAGCTGTTTTTT. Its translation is CASSDSGTSGKTGELFF.

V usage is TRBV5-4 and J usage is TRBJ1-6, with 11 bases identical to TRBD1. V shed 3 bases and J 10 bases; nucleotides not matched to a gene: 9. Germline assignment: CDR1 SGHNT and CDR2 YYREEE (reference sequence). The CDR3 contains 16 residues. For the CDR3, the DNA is TGTGCCAGCAGCTATAAGGACAGGGGGCTCCCCTCACCCCTCCACTTT. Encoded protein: CASSYKDRGLPSPLHF.

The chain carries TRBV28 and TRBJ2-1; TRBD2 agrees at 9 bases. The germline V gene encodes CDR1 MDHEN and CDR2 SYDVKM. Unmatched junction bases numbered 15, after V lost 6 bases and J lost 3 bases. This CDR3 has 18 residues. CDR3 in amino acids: CASSTSTSERGDYNEQFF. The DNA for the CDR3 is TGTGCCAGCAGCACCTCCACCTCGGAGCGGGGGGACTACAATGAGCAGTTCTTC.

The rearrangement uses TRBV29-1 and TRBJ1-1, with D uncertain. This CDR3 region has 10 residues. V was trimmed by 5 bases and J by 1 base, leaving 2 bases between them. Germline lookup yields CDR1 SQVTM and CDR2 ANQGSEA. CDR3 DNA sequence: TGCAGCGTTCGGAACACTGAAGCTTTCTTT. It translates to CSVRNTEAFF.

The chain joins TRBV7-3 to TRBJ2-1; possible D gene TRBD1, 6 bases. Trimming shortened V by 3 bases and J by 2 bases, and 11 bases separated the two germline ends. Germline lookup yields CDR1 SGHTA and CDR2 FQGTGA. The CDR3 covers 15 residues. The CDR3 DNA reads TGTGCCAGCAGCTTTGGAGGACAGCCCTACAATGAGCAGTTCTTC. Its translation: CASSFGGQPYNEQFF.

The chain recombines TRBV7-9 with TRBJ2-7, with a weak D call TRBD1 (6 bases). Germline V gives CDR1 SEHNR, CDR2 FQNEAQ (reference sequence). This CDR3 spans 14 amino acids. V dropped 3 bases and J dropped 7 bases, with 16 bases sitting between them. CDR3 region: CASSFIKTGFEQYF. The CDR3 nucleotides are TGTGCCAGCAGCTTCATTAAGACAGGTTTTGAGCAGTACTTC.

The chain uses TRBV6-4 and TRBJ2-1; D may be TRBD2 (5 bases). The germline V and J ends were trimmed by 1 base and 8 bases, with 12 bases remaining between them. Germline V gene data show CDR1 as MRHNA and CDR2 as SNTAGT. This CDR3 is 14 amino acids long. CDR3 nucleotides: TGTGCCAGCAGTGACTGTGAGGGAGCTCATGAGCAGTTCTTC. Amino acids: CASSDCEGAHEQFF.

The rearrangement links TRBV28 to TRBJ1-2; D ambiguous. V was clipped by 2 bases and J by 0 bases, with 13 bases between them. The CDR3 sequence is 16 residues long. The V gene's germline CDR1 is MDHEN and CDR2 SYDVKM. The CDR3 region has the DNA TGTGCCAGCAGTTTAGTTTCACACCAACCTAACTATGGCTACACCTTC. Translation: CASSLVSHQPNYGYTF.

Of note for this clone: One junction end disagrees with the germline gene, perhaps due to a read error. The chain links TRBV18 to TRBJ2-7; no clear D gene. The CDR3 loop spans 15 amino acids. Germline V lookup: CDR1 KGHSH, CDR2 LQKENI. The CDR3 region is CASSPHTENIYEQYF. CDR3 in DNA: TGTGCCAGCTCCCCACACACAGAGAATATATACGAGCAGTACTTC.

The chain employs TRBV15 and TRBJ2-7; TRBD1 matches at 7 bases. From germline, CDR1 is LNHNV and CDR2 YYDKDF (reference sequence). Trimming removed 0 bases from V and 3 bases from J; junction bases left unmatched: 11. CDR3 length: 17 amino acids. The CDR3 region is CATSRDGDGQAVYEQYF. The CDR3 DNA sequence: TGTGCCACCAGCAGAGATGGGGATGGACAGGCGGTCTACGAGCAGTACTTC.

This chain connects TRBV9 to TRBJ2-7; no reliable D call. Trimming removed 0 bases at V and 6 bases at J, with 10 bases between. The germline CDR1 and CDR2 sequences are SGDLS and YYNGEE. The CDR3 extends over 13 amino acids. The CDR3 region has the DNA TGTGCCAGCAGCGTAGTCCAGGAAGGCGAGCAGTACTTC. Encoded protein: CASSVVQEGEQYF.

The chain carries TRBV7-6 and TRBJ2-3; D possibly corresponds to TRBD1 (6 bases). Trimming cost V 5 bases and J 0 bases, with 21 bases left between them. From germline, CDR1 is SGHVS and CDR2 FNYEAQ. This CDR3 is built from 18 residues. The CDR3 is CASSPNVGQRSSTDTQYF. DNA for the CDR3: TGTGCCAGCAGCCCGAACGTAGGACAGCGATCTAGCACAGATACGCAGTATTTT.

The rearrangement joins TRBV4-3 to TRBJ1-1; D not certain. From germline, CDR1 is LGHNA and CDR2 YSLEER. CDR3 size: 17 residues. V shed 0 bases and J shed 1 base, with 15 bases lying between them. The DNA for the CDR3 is TGCGCCAGCAGCCAAGATCGGTTCTTTAATCGGAACACTGAAGCTTTCTTT. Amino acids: CASSQDRFFNRNTEAFF.

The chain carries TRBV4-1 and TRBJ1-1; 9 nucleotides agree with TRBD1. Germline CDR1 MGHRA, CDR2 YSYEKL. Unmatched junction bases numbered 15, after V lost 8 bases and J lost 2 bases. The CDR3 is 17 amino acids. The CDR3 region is CASGPETGGKTNTEAFF. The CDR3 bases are TGCGCCAGCGGACCCGAAACAGGGGGCAAAACTAACACTGAAGCTTTCTTT.

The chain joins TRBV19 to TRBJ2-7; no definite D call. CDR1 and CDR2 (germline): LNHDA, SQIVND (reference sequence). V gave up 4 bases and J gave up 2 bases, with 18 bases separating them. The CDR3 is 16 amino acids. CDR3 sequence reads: CASSNPTSAATYEQYF. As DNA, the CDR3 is TGTGCCAGTAGTAACCCCACGTCTGCGGCAACCTACGAGCAGTACTTC.

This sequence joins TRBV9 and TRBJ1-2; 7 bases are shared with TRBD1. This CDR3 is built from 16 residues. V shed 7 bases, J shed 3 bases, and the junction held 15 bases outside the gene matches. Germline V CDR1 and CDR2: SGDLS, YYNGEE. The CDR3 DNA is TGTGCCAGCGAGGGGGCAGGGCGCGATCATGACTATGGCTACACCTTC. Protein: CASEGAGRDHDYGYTF.

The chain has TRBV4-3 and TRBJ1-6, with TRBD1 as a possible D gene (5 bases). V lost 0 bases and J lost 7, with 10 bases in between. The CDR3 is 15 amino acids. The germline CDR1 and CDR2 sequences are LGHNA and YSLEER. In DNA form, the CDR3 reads TGCGCCAGCAGCCAAGATAGGACACTCAATTCACCCCTCCACTTT. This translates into CASSQDRTLNSPLHF.